A selection of T cell receptor beta chains follows, all from one sample in a study of shared clonotypes between healthy human individuals. Produced via immunoSEQ multiplex PCR; TCRdb's table is partial and in-frame only. The sample records around 2.5 million clones, 93% being singletons. Sequenced input: naive CD4+ T cells from PBMCs. These receptors were taken from a man between 18 and 29 years old in good health. Some clones in this sample may be carry-over from other donors' samples. Both conserved end residues are part of each CDR3. A D gene is named only where the DNA matches it firmly. Only some rows state a clone size, as once, few, many or a class for expanded clones.

d_gene: TRBD1
j_gene: TRBJ2-7
abundance: .
len: 14
v_gene: TRBV27
CDR3nt: TGTGCCAGCAGTTTCCGGGACAGGGGCTACGAGCAGTACTTC
CDR3aa: CASSFRDRGYEQYF

d_gene: TRBD1
j_gene: TRBJ1-3
abundance: .
len: 16
v_gene: TRBV4-2
CDR3nt: TGTGCCAGCAGCCAACTGGGACAGAGCTCTGGAAACACCATATATTTT
CDR3aa: CASSQLGQSSGNTIYF

d_gene: .
j_gene: TRBJ1-1
abundance: .
len: 13
v_gene: TRBV6-5
CDR3nt: TGTGCCAGCATCGGGGTTTGGAACACTGGAGCTTTCTTT
CDR3aa: CASIGVWNTGAFF

d_gene: .
j_gene: TRBJ2-7
abundance: .
len: 15
v_gene: TRBV18
CDR3nt: TGTGCCAGCTCACCAAGAAGTATTGCAACCTACGAGCAGTACTTC
CDR3aa: CASSPRSIATYEQYF

d_gene: TRBD2
j_gene: TRBJ2-7
abundance: .
len: 14
v_gene: TRBV18
CDR3nt: TGTGCCAGCTCGCTGGGACTAGCGGCGTACGAGCAGTACTTC
CDR3aa: CASSLGLAAYEQYF

d_gene: .
j_gene: TRBJ2-7
abundance: once
len: 14
v_gene: TRBV5-1
CDR3nt: TGCGCCAGCAGCTTGAGGGTAAACTCCTACGAGCAGTACTTC
CDR3aa: CASSLRVNSYEQYF

d_gene: .
j_gene: TRBJ1-5
abundance: few
len: 15
v_gene: TRBV6-5
CDR3nt: TGTGCCAGTGGCGGGACCTACCGGGGCAATCAGCCCCAGCATTTT
CDR3aa: CASGGTYRGNQPQHF

d_gene: .
j_gene: TRBJ2-7
abundance: once
len: 14
v_gene: TRBV6-5
CDR3nt: TGTGCCAGCAGGACAGGTTACCTTTCCTACGAGCAGTACTTC
CDR3aa: CASRTGYLSYEQYF

d_gene: .
j_gene: TRBJ2-7
abundance: .
len: 14
v_gene: TRBV21-1
CDR3nt: TGTGCCAGCCGCGAGCAGTCCTCAGCCTACGAGCAGTACTTC
CDR3aa: CASREQSSAYEQYF

d_gene: TRBD1
j_gene: TRBJ2-2
abundance: .
len: 16
v_gene: TRBV11-3
CDR3nt: TGTGCCAGCAGCAGATACGGGACAGGGGAGTCCGGGGAGCTGTTTTTT
CDR3aa: CASSRYGTGESGELFF

d_gene: .
j_gene: TRBJ2-1
abundance: once
len: 15
v_gene: TRBV21-1
CDR3nt: TGTGCCAGCAGCACGACGACAAGGTCCTACAATGAGCAGTTCTTC
CDR3aa: CASSTTTRSYNEQFF

d_gene: .
j_gene: TRBJ2-5
abundance: .
len: 15
v_gene: TRBV11-2
CDR3nt: TGTGCCAGCAGCTTTGACGGAAGACAACAAGAGACCCAGTACTTC
CDR3aa: CASSFDGRQQETQYF

d_gene: TRBD1
j_gene: TRBJ2-5
abundance: .
len: 16
v_gene: TRBV6-5
CDR3nt: TGTGCCAGCAGTTCCCCGGGACAGGGGACTCGAGAGACCCAGTACTTC
CDR3aa: CASSSPGQGTRETQYF

d_gene: .
j_gene: TRBJ2-7
abundance: .
len: 12
v_gene: TRBV30
CDR3nt: TGTGCCTGGAGTGTCAGGGGCTACGAGCAGTACTTC
CDR3aa: CAWSVRGYEQYF

d_gene: .
j_gene: TRBJ1-1
abundance: .
len: 13
v_gene: TRBV7-9
CDR3nt: TGTGCCAGCAGCTTCTCCGAGGACACTGAAGCTTTCTTT
CDR3aa: CASSFSEDTEAFF

d_gene: .
j_gene: TRBJ2-1
abundance: .
len: 13
v_gene: TRBV9
CDR3nt: TGTGCCAGCAGCGTAGACAACGACAATGAGCAGTTCTTC
CDR3aa: CASSVDNDNEQFF

d_gene: .
j_gene: TRBJ1-1
abundance: .
len: 15
v_gene: TRBV7-3
CDR3nt: TGTGCCAGCAGCTTAACTGGGGGGAAGAACACTGAAGCTTTCTTT
CDR3aa: CASSLTGGKNTEAFF

d_gene: .
j_gene: TRBJ2-2
abundance: .
len: 13
v_gene: TRBV4-3
CDR3nt: TGCGCCAGCAGCCAAGACCCCGCCGGGGAGCTGTTTTTT
CDR3aa: CASSQDPAGELFF

d_gene: TRBD1
j_gene: TRBJ2-3
abundance: .
len: 15
v_gene: TRBV28
CDR3nt: TGTGCCAGCAGTTTACTGACAGGGTGGTCAGATACGCAGTATTTT
CDR3aa: CASSLLTGWSDTQYF

d_gene: .
j_gene: TRBJ2-1
abundance: .
len: 15
v_gene: TRBV5-1
CDR3nt: TGCGCCAGCAGCCCCCGGCTGATTAAGGGCAATGAGCAGTTCTTC
CDR3aa: CASSPRLIKGNEQFF

d_gene: .
j_gene: TRBJ2-3
abundance: .
len: 15
v_gene: TRBV19
CDR3nt: TGTGCCAGTAAGGGTGCACAGACAAGGGGAGATACGCAGTATTTT
CDR3aa: CASKGAQTRGDTQYF

d_gene: .
j_gene: TRBJ2-1
abundance: .
len: 9
v_gene: TRBV5-6
CDR3nt: TGTGCCAGAGCAGATGAGCAGTTCTTC
CDR3aa: CARADEQFF

d_gene: .
j_gene: TRBJ2-1
abundance: .
len: 15
v_gene: TRBV25-1
CDR3nt: TGTGCCAGCAGTGTATGGGGGCCCTCCTACAATGAGCAGTTCTTC
CDR3aa: CASSVWGPSYNEQFF

d_gene: .
j_gene: TRBJ1-6
abundance: .
len: 13
v_gene: TRBV10-3
CDR3nt: TGTGCCATCAAGGACAGCCTTGGATCACCCCTCCACTTT
CDR3aa: CAIKDSLGSPLHF

d_gene: .
j_gene: TRBJ2-7
abundance: .
len: 14
v_gene: TRBV15
CDR3nt: TGTGCCACCAGCACGGGCGGGCTGACCTACGAGCAGTACTTC
CDR3aa: CATSTGGLTYEQYF

d_gene: .
j_gene: TRBJ2-5
abundance: .
len: 13
v_gene: TRBV11-2
CDR3nt: TGTGCCAGCAGCTCCGGGATTCAAGAGACCCAGTACTTC
CDR3aa: CASSSGIQETQYF

d_gene: .
j_gene: TRBJ1-1
abundance: .
len: 15
v_gene: TRBV18
CDR3nt: TGTGCCAGCTCACCACGGGTGGGAGGTGAGACTGAAGCTTTCTTT
CDR3aa: CASSPRVGGETEAFF

d_gene: .
j_gene: TRBJ2-7
abundance: .
len: 15
v_gene: TRBV15
CDR3nt: TGTGCCACCAGCAGGGAGACAGGGACTTCCCACGAGCAGTACTTC
CDR3aa: CATSRETGTSHEQYF

d_gene: TRBD2
j_gene: TRBJ2-7
abundance: .
len: 16
v_gene: TRBV6-5
CDR3nt: TGTGCCAGCAGCTACGGCGGTTGGGCTAGCGGTTACGAGCAGTACTTC
CDR3aa: CASSYGGWASGYEQYF

d_gene: TRBD1
j_gene: TRBJ2-7
abundance: .
len: 15
v_gene: TRBV15
CDR3nt: TGTGCCACCAGCGAACGACAGGGGGTGGGGTACGAGCAGTACTTC
CDR3aa: CATSERQGVGYEQYF

d_gene: TRBD2
j_gene: TRBJ2-2
abundance: once
len: 21
v_gene: TRBV18
CDR3nt: TGTGCCAGCTCACCAAACCACGGGTTTGCTAGCGGGAGATCGAACACCGGGGAGCTGTTTTTT
CDR3aa: CASSPNHGFASGRSNTGELFF

d_gene: .
j_gene: TRBJ2-5
abundance: .
len: 13
v_gene: TRBV5-1
CDR3nt: TGCGCCAGCAGGAGAGGACAGAAAGAGACCCAGTACTTC
CDR3aa: CASRRGQKETQYF

d_gene: .
j_gene: TRBJ2-3
abundance: .
len: 14
v_gene: TRBV7-7
CDR3nt: TGTGCCAGCAGCCCCAGCCGGCGCACAGATACGCAGTATTTT
CDR3aa: CASSPSRRTDTQYF

d_gene: .
j_gene: TRBJ1-3
abundance: .
len: 16
v_gene: TRBV25-1
CDR3nt: TGTGCCAGCAGTAAGACCGCGGTGGGCCCTGGAAACACCATATATTTT
CDR3aa: CASSKTAVGPGNTIYF

d_gene: .
j_gene: TRBJ2-7
abundance: .
len: 14
v_gene: TRBV28
CDR3nt: TGTGCCAGCAGCCCTGGTGGTTTTCCCTACGAGCAGTACTTC
CDR3aa: CASSPGGFPYEQYF

d_gene: TRBD1
j_gene: TRBJ1-1
abundance: .
len: 14
v_gene: TRBV5-5
CDR3nt: TGTGCCAGCAGCCGGACAGGGGCGAACACTGAAGCTTTCTTT
CDR3aa: CASSRTGANTEAFF

d_gene: .
j_gene: TRBJ2-7
abundance: once
len: 16
v_gene: TRBV5-1
CDR3nt: TGCGCCAGCAGCTTGCGTTGGTCAGGGGAAGTCCACGAGCAGTACTTC
CDR3aa: CASSLRWSGEVHEQYF

d_gene: TRBD2
j_gene: TRBJ2-1
abundance: .
len: 14
v_gene: TRBV29-1
CDR3nt: TGCAGCGTTGGCGGGAGGGTAACCTACAATGAGCAGTTCTTC
CDR3aa: CSVGGRVTYNEQFF

d_gene: .
j_gene: TRBJ2-2
abundance: .
len: 13
v_gene: TRBV11-2
CDR3nt: TGTGCCAGCAACCCCTCCGGGACCGGGGAGCTGTTTTTT
CDR3aa: CASNPSGTGELFF